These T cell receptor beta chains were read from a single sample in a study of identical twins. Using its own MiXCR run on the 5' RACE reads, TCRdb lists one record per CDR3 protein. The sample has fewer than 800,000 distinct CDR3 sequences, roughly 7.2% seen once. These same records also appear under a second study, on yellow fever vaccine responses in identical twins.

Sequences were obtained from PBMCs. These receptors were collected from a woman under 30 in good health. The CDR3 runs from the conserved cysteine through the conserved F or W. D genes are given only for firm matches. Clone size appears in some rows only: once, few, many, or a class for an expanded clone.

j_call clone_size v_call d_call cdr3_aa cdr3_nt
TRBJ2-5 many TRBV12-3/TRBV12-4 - CASSLGIGALQGETQYF TGTGCCAGCAGTTTAGGGATTGGGGCCCTCCAGGGAGAGACCCAGTACTTC
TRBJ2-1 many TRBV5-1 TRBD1 CASSLVTGLNNEQFF TGCGCCAGCAGCTTGGTGACAGGGTTGAACAATGAGCAGTTCTTC
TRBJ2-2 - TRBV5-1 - CASSFGGAGNTGELFF TGCGCCAGCAGCTTTGGAGGGGCAGGGAACACCGGGGAGCTGTTTTTT
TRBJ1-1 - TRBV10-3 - CAISEGASGNTEAFF TGTGCCATCAGTGAGGGGGCTTCAGGGAACACTGAAGCTTTCTTT
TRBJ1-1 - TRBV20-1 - CSAKVFGSTEAFF TGCAGTGCTAAAGTCTTTGGCAGCACTGAAGCTTTCTTT
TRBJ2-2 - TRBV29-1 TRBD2 CSVGTSGTATGELFF TGCAGCGTAGGGACTAGCGGGACAGCCACCGGGGAGCTGTTTTTT
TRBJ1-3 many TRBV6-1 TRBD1 CASRDRGGAGNTIYF TGTGCCAGCAGAGACAGGGGTGGAGCGGGAAACACCATATATTTT
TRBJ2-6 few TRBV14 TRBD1 CASSQDRGTGGSGANVLTF TGTGCCAGCAGCCAAGATCGCGGGACAGGAGGCTCTGGGGCCAACGTCCTGACTTTC
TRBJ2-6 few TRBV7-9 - CASRAWMNSGANVLTF TGTGCCAGCAGGGCGTGGATGAACTCTGGGGCCAACGTCCTGACTTTC
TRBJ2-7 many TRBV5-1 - CASSPGGDVPYEQYF TGCGCCAGCAGCCCGGGTGGGGATGTGCCCTACGAGCAGTACTTC
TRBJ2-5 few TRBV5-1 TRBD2 CASSPDGLAGQETQYF TGCGCCAGCAGCCCGGATGGACTAGCGGGGCAAGAGACCCAGTACTTC
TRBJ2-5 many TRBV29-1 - CSVEGLAGETQYF TGCAGCGTTGAGGGGCTGGCGGGAGAGACCCAGTACTTC
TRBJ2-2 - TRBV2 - CASSDSTGDTGELFF TGTGCCAGCAGTGACTCCACTGGGGACACCGGGGAGCTGTTTTTT